One sample yielded the 3 T cell receptor beta chains listed below, sequenced in a study of blood T cell repertoires in COVID-19. Assay: immunoSEQ multiplex PCR; the TCRdb copy retains only in-frame clones and omits some. This sample yields about 100,000 clones, of which over 60% are seen a single time; 4% to 4.5% belongs to the top ten. The sequencing sample was made of peripheral blood. The receptors were gathered from a man aged 70-80 years with acute or convalescent COVID-19.

This rearrangement joins TRBV6-6 to TRBJ2-1, with 9 positions matching TRBD2. The junction had 10 bases not matched to a gene; V was cut back by 8 bases and J by 8 bases. Germline V gene lookup returns CDR1 MNHNY and CDR2 SVGAGI (reference sequence). The CDR3 has 14 amino acids. The CDR3 nucleotides are TGTGCCAGCTATCCGGCGGGGGGGCGCGATGAGCAGTTCTTC. It translates to CASYPAGGRDEQFF.

The J gene is TRBJ1-2, the V gene TRBV6-2 or TRBV6-3; 10 bases are shared with TRBD1. CDR3 size: 20 residues. The ends lost 0 bases at V and 5 bases at J; junction bases unmatched: 18. CDR1 and CDR2 from the germline V gene are MNHEY and SVGEGT. CDR3 sequence: CASSYSRGQGLTRNTYGYTF. The DNA for the CDR3 is TGTGCCAGCAGTTACTCTCGGGGACAGGGGCTTACGCGTAATACTTATGGCTACACCTTC.

The chain carries TRBV10-3 and TRBJ2-1; TRBD1 matches at 7 bases. Trimming cost V 4 bases and J 6 bases; bases outside gene matches: 0. Germline V gene data show CDR1 as ENHRY and CDR2 as SYGVKD. The CDR3 is 12 amino acids. CDR3 loop: CAISGDSNEQFF. CDR3 nucleotides: TGTGCCATCAGTGGGGACAGCAATGAGCAGTTCTTC.